These 2 T cell receptor beta chains were all obtained from the same sample, sequenced in a study of blood T cell dynamics during melanoma immunotherapy. Time point indicated: week 3, after first cycle of checkpoint inhibitor. Data came from immunoSEQ multiplex PCR; TCRdb stores just in-frame clones and leaves some out. This sample has under 20,000 clones; about 90% occur once, and the top ten carry around 7.8%. Specimen: blood, collected from a patient treated with checkpoint blockade. These receptors were obtained from a human donor with melanoma.

The sample holds a few counts of this clone. This chain links TRBV14 with TRBJ2-7; 8 bases are a match to TRBD2. Germline assignment: CDR1 SGHDN and CDR2 FVKESK. This CDR3 spans 18 amino acids. Trimming at V came to 1 base and at J to 0 bases, leaving 11 bases not matched to a gene. CDR3 sequence: CASSQARKVAGISYEQYF. The CDR3 DNA sequence: TGTGCCAGCAGCCAAGCTCGGAAGGTAGCGGGAATCTCCTACGAGCAGTACTTC.

CDR3 region: CSVNRGEYNEQFF. The CDR3 DNA reads TGCAGCGTTAATCGAGGGGAATACAATGAGCAGTTCTTC. The chain combines TRBV29-1 with TRBJ2-1; perhaps D is TRBD1 or TRBD2 (5 bases each). Trimming removed 5 bases from V and 4 bases from J, with 12 bases in between. Germline values: CDR1 SQVTM, CDR2 ANQGSEA. The CDR3 is 13 residues long.